Below, 14 T cell receptor beta chains from the same sample are listed, as sequenced in a study of blood T cell repertoires in COVID-19. Produced via immunoSEQ multiplex PCR; TCRdb's table is partial and in-frame only. The sample consists of roughly 280,000 clones, roughly nine tenths of them appearing once. The sequenced sample was PBMCs or T cells enriched from blood (not recorded which). The receptors stem from a woman aged 18-35 years who had recovered from COVID-19.

The chain employs TRBV6-1 and TRBJ1-1; perhaps TRBD1 as D (6 bases). V was pared by 4 bases and J by 8 bases, with 23 bases between. This CDR3 has 16 residues. CDR1 and CDR2 from the germline V gene are MNHNS and SASEGT. The CDR3 region has the DNA TGTGCCAGCAGTGTTGGTGGGGGCCCGCCTCCACTCGAAGCTTTCTTT. Translating gives CASSVGGGPPPLEAFF.

This clone was found once. The chain couples TRBV13 to TRBJ1-1; tentatively, D is TRBD1 (6 bases). There are 16 residues in the CDR3. Looked up from germline, CDR1 is PRHDT and CDR2 is FYEKMQ (reference sequence). The germline V and J ends were trimmed by 5 bases and 3 bases, with 19 bases remaining between them. CDR3 coding DNA: TGTGCCAGCAGCACAACAGGGATGAAGCGCGACACTGAAGCTTTCTTT. Amino acids: CASSTTGMKRDTEAFF.

The V and J genes are TRBV5-1 and TRBJ1-1; 9 bases align to TRBD1. CDR3 size: 17 residues. The V and J ends lost 4 bases and 0 bases, in that order; junction bases with no gene match: 10. Germline lookup yields CDR1 SGHRS and CDR2 YFSETQ. The CDR3 coding sequence is TGCGCCAGCAGCCCCGGACAGGGGACTACACTGAACACTGAAGCTTTCTTT. Translating gives CASSPGQGTTLNTEAFF.

This clone was seen more than once but under ten times. The DNA of the CDR3 is TGTGCCACCAGTGATTTGGACAGGGGGGATCAGCCCCAGCATTTT. It is translated as CATSDLDRGDQPQHF. V is TRBV24-1 and J is TRBJ1-5, with TRBD1 matching 9 bases. V gave up 0 bases and J gave up 5 bases; unmatched junction bases: 1. From germline, CDR1 is KGHDR and CDR2 SFDVKD. This CDR3 has 15 amino acids.

The V call is TRBV18, the J call TRBJ2-5, with a possible D match to TRBD2 (6 bases). The CDR3 runs to 15 residues. V was trimmed by 2 bases and J by 2 bases, leaving 12 bases between them. Germline V lookup: CDR1 KGHSH, CDR2 LQKENI. The CDR3 region is CASSPRLAPQETQYF. The CDR3 DNA reads TGTGCCAGCTCACCAAGGCTAGCGCCGCAAGAGACCCAGTACTTC.

The chain uses TRBV2 and TRBJ1-6; the D gene is possibly TRBD1 (6 bases). Germline CDR1 and CDR2: SNHLY and FYNNEI. V was clipped by 2 bases and J by 10 bases, with 15 bases between them. The CDR3 is 15 amino acids. The CDR3 is CASSEQGGGRSPLHF. The CDR3 DNA is TGTGCCAGCAGTGAACAGGGAGGGGGGAGATCACCCCTCCACTTT.

This chain connects TRBV7-9 to TRBJ2-1, with D uncertain. Germline V gene sequence: CDR1 SEHNR, CDR2 FQNEAQ (reference sequence). The CDR3 is made up of 13 amino acids. V was clipped by 1 base and J by 8 bases, with 9 bases between them. CDR3 sequence (DNA): TGTGCCAGCAGCTTAGAATTACGGGATGAGCAGTTCTTC. Protein sequence: CASSLELRDEQFF.

The V and J genes are TRBV27 and TRBJ2-7; 9 bases line up with TRBD2. Germline V gives CDR1 MNHEY, CDR2 SMNVEV (reference sequence). Trimming removed 0 bases from V and 2 bases from J; junction bases left unmatched: 5. CDR3 length: 16 amino acids. For the CDR3, the DNA is TGTGCCAGCAGTTTATCGATCGCGGGGGGGACCTACGAGCAGTACTTC. Amino acids: CASSLSIAGGTYEQYF.

The J gene is TRBJ1-2, the V gene TRBV3-1 (or the pseudogene TRBV3-2), with D possibly matching TRBD1 (6 bases). The V gene lost 4 bases and the J gene lost 2 bases, with 11 bases spanning the gap. Germline-derived CDR1 and CDR2 are LGHDT and YNNKEL (reference sequence). There are 14 residues in the CDR3. The CDR3 DNA reads as TGTGCCAGCAGCCCTGGGGGCCGGAACTATGGCTACACCTTC. Translated: CASSPGGRNYGYTF.

The rearrangement uses TRBV10-1 and TRBJ1-1; no clear D gene. Germline V CDR1 and CDR2: WNHNN, SYGVQD (reference sequence). The CDR3 totals 14 residues. With 0 bases removed from V and 3 bases from J, the gap between germline ends came to 8 bases. The CDR3 is CASSESPGDTEAFF. CDR3 DNA sequence: TGCGCCAGCAGTGAGTCACCCGGGGACACTGAAGCTTTCTTT.

In this sample, this clone turned up once. The V gene is TRBV29-1, the J gene TRBJ1-5; D is perhaps TRBD1 (6 bases). CDR3 size: 13 residues. Germline V CDR1 and CDR2: SQVTM, ANQGSEA. V shed 4 bases and J shed 6 bases, with 13 bases lying between them. CDR3 nucleotide sequence: TGCAGCGTTGGGGGGGGCGGGAGTCAGCCCCAGCATTTT. This sequence encodes CSVGGGGSQPQHF.

The chain is built from TRBV7-2 and TRBJ1-1, with D possibly being TRBD1 (6 bases). The CDR3 covers 13 residues. In germline, CDR1 is SGHTA, CDR2 FQGNSA. Trimming cost V 8 bases and J 1 base, with 11 bases left between them. The CDR3 DNA reads TGTGCCAGCGGAAAACAGGGGAACACTGAAGCTTTCTTT. Protein: CASGKQGNTEAFF. Complete variable domain (other parts from reference TRBV7-2 and TRBJ1-1): GAGVSQSPSNKVTEKGKDVELRCDPISGHTALYWYRQSLGQGLEFLIYFQGNSAPDKSGLPSDRFSAERTGGSVSTLTIQRTQQEDSAVYLCASGKQGNTEAFFGQGTRLTVV.

The V and J genes are TRBV19 and TRBJ1-1, with 9 bases fitting TRBD1. The V and J ends lost 5 bases and 4 bases, in that order; junction bases with no gene match: 11. This CDR3 is 16 amino acids long. In germline, CDR1 is LNHDA, CDR2 SQIVND (reference sequence). The CDR3 DNA reads TGTGCCAGTAGTTTCCCCTCAGGGACAGGGAGCACTGAAGCTTTCTTT. The encoded protein is CASSFPSGTGSTEAFF.

The CDR3 spells CASSSGTGDRNQFF. The CDR3, as DNA: TGTGCCAGCAGCTCCGGAACAGGGGACCGGAATCAGTTCTTC. The genes are TRBV7-9 and TRBJ2-1; TRBD1 matches 7 bases. V shed 4 bases, J shed 13 bases, and the junction held 13 bases outside the gene matches. Germline loops: CDR1 SEHNR, CDR2 FQNEAQ (reference sequence). This CDR3 has 14 amino acids.